This entry lists 27 T cell receptor beta chains sequenced from one sample in a study of human T cells and chemical hapten exposure (dated by TCRdb to the early 2020s). Libraries were prepared through RACE. Sequencing instrument: NextSeq 500. The public reads were reanalyzed by TCRdb: fastp trimming at Q25, MiXCR alignment, in-frame beta chains only. One record per CDR3 amino acid sequence lists the most common genes and DNA. Within this sample are 95,000 to 150,000 distinct CDR3 sequences, with around 11% of them counted one time only. The top ten clones comprise approximately 2.5% of the sample. This specimen's time point label, per the study, means: patch test 3, about 24 weeks after DPC sensitization. The treatment or condition label for this specimen denotes: therapeutic diphenylcyclopropenone sensitization with weekly scalp DPC. Sequencing was performed on whole blood, taken in connection with sensitization to the hapten diphenylcyclopropenone (DPC). The receptors originated from a woman aged 45-59 years with alopecia areata. Some clones in this sample may be carry-over from other donors' samples.

The J gene is TRBJ2-5, the V gene TRBV6-2 or TRBV6-3; D call uncertain. V lost 6 bases, J lost 5 bases, and 10 bases lay in between. The CDR3 has 12 amino acids. Per the germline V gene, CDR1 is MNHEY and CDR2 is SVGEGT. CDR3 sequence (DNA): TGTGCCAGCAGCCCAGGATCGGAGACCCAGTACTTC. As protein: CASSPGSETQYF.

This clonotype was seen a handful of times. The chain has TRBV29-1 and TRBJ2-7; either TRBD1 or TRBD2 may supply D (5 bases each). The V gene lost 7 bases and the J gene lost 2 bases, with 18 bases spanning the gap. The length of the CDR3 is 14 residues. Germline V gene lookup returns CDR1 SQVTM and CDR2 ANQGSEA. In nucleotides, the CDR3 is TGCAGCGCCCCGCCGGGGCGCCTAACCTACGAGCAGTACTTC. Amino acid sequence: CSAPPGRLTYEQYF.

At least ten counts were recorded for this clonotype. The chain uses TRBV3-1 and TRBJ2-5, with D tentatively TRBD1 or TRBD2 (6 bases each). V was shortened by 0 bases and J by 4 bases, with 9 bases between the two germline ends. CDR3 length equals 14 residues. Germline V lookup: CDR1 LGHDT, CDR2 YNNKEL (reference sequence). Here the CDR3 reads CASSQDRGLETQYF. In DNA form, the CDR3 reads TGTGCCAGCAGCCAAGACCGGGGGCTAGAGACCCAGTACTTC.

Only a few counts were recorded for this clonotype. This chain links TRBV27 with TRBJ1-4; TRBD1 matches 7 bases. Germline values: CDR1 MNHEY, CDR2 SMNVEV (reference sequence). V shed 5 bases, J shed 5 bases, and the junction held 8 bases outside the gene matches. The length of the CDR3 is 15 residues. DNA for the CDR3: TGTGCCAGCAGTCCGCTGCAGGGACAGAATGAAAAACTGTTTTTT. Protein: CASSPLQGQNEKLFF.

The chain recombines TRBV28 with TRBJ1-6, with no clear D. Germline loops: CDR1 MDHEN, CDR2 SYDVKM. The CDR3 consists of 15 residues. The V end lost 5 bases, the J end lost 11 bases, and 19 bases lay between the germline ends. CDR3 loop: CASSPHGRGVPPLHF. The CDR3 DNA reads as TGTGCCAGCAGTCCCCACGGACGCGGCGTGCCACCCCTCCACTTT.

This clonotype was found many times. This chain uses TRBV3-1 with TRBJ2-3, with D perhaps being TRBD1 or TRBD2 (6 bases each). Trimming pared 4 bases from V and 4 bases from J, leaving 12 bases between. Germline V CDR1 and CDR2: LGHDT, YNNKEL (reference sequence). The CDR3 runs 14 residues. The CDR3 spells CASSLGGGADTQYF. CDR3 DNA: TGTGCCAGCAGCCTGGGGGGCGGGGCAGATACGCAGTATTTT.

This clonotype turned up a few times. J is TRBJ1-6 and V is TRBV12-5; D is perhaps TRBD1 (6 bases). Germline lookup yields CDR1 LGHNT and CDR2 FRNRAP. CDR3 length: 15 residues. V lost 3 bases to trimming and J lost 5 bases, with 11 bases between them. CDR3 in DNA: TGTGCTAGTGGTTTTGCAGGGACAAATAATTCACCCCTCCACTTT. It yields the protein CASGFAGTNNSPLHF.

V gene TRBV5-5 combines with J gene TRBJ2-3, with a weak D call TRBD2 (6 bases). CDR1 is SGHKS and CDR2 is YYEKEE in the germline V gene (reference sequence). V was clipped by 2 bases and J by 3 bases, with 16 bases between them. The CDR3 extends over 16 amino acids. CDR3 nucleotide sequence: TGTGCCAGCAGCTTTGGGGGGAGTGGAGGAACAGATACGCAGTATTTT. Translation gives CASSFGGSGGTDTQYF.

In this sample, this clonotype turned up a few times. This chain uses TRBV2 with TRBJ2-4; 7 bases map to TRBD2. CDR3 length equals 14 residues. The germline gives CDR1 SNHLY, CDR2 FYNNEI. Unmatched junction bases numbered 0, after V lost 1 base and J lost 3 bases. The CDR3 loop is CASSEGGGKNIQYF. CDR3 in DNA: TGTGCCAGCAGTGAAGGCGGGGGCAAAAACATTCAGTACTTC.

This clonotype was detected a few times. V usage is TRBV6-6 and J usage is TRBJ1-5; 10 nucleotides match TRBD1. Looked up from germline, CDR1 is MNHNY and CDR2 is SVGAGI (reference sequence). The V segment lost 5 bases and the J segment 0 bases; nucleotides outside the gene matches: 13. The CDR3 length is 19 residues. The DNA for the CDR3 is TGTGCCAGCAGTCCAACCGGGACAGGGGCCACTTATAGCAATCAGCCCCAGCATTTT. Translation gives CASSPTGTGATYSNQPQHF.

This clonotype has just a few counts. The rearrangement joins TRBV5-1 to TRBJ2-3, with TRBD2 matching 11 bases. The CDR3 is made up of 18 amino acids. Germline values: CDR1 SGHRS, CDR2 YFSETQ. The J segment lost 0 bases and the V segment lost 0 bases, leaving 6 bases of the junction unmatched. The CDR3: CASSLVLAGGSSTDTQYF. The DNA for the CDR3 is TGCGCCAGCAGCTTGGTTCTAGCGGGAGGCTCGAGCACAGATACGCAGTATTTT.

This clonotype turned up a few times. This chain links TRBV7-8 with TRBJ2-3, with 7 bases that match TRBD2. The germline V gene encodes CDR1 SGHVS and CDR2 FQNEAQ. Trimming at V came to 8 bases and at J to 1 base, leaving 6 bases not matched to a gene. The CDR3 spans 14 residues. The CDR3, as DNA: TGTGCCAGCTCGGGGAGGGACGGCACAGATACGCAGTATTTT. Residues: CASSGRDGTDTQYF. Full variable domain (missing parts from reference TRBV7-8 and TRBJ2-3): GAGVSQSPRYKVAKRGQDVALRCDPISGHVSLFWYQQALGQGPEFLTYFQNEAQLDKSGLPSDRFFAERPEGSVSTLKIQRTQQEDSAVYLCASSGRDGTDTQYFGPGTRLTVL.

This clonotype has a handful of counts. The CDR3 is CASSQEGTARSTDGYTF. The CDR3 bases are TGTGCCAGCAGCCAAGAGGGCACGGCCAGGTCTACGGATGGCTACACCTTC. This chain uses TRBV3-1 with TRBJ1-2, with D unresolved. Trimming removed 0 bases from V and 6 bases from J, with 20 bases in between. The CDR3 length is 17 residues. In germline, CDR1 is LGHDT, CDR2 YNNKEL (reference sequence).

V gene TRBV2 combines with J gene TRBJ2-1; D might be TRBD1 or TRBD2, each matching 5 bases. V was trimmed by 3 bases and J by 8 bases, leaving 14 bases between them. Germline V CDR1 and CDR2: SNHLY, FYNNEI. The CDR3 has 14 residues. The CDR3 sequence: CASSDEGLVYEQFF. Written as DNA, the CDR3 is TGTGCCAGCAGTGATGAGGGGCTCGTGTATGAGCAGTTCTTC.

The V and J genes are TRBV27 and TRBJ1-1, with a tentative D call TRBD1 (5 bases). Trimming removed 3 bases from V and 1 base from J, with 9 bases in between. The CDR3 is 14 amino acids. The germline V gene has CDR1 MNHEY and CDR2 SMNVEV (reference sequence). The CDR3 coding sequence is TGTGCCAGCAGTTTTGCAGGGTCGAACACTGAAGCTTTCTTT. This encodes CASSFAGSNTEAFF.

This clonotype has at least ten counts. This sequence joins TRBV27 and TRBJ2-7; D might be TRBD1 or TRBD2, each matching 5 bases. The CDR3 loop spans 15 amino acids. The V and J ends lost 3 bases and 7 bases respectively, with 19 bases between them. Germline CDR1 is MNHEY and CDR2 is SMNVEV (reference sequence). The CDR3 nucleotides read TGTGCCAGCAGTTTGTGGGGGACGGCGGATGAGGAGCAGTACTTC. Residues: CASSLWGTADEEQYF.

This clonotype was observed many times. The chain combines TRBV12-3 or TRBV12-4 with TRBJ2-7; D gene uncertain. This CDR3 comprises 12 residues. V gave up 5 bases and J gave up 0 bases, with 5 bases separating them. CDR3 sequence: CASSRHSYEQYF. The CDR3 DNA is TGTGCCAGCAGTCGACACTCCTACGAGCAGTACTTC.

The chain combines TRBV30 with TRBJ2-3, with unresolved D. CDR3 size: 11 residues. Germline V gene sequence: CDR1 GTSNPN, CDR2 SVGIG (reference sequence). Deletions cut 2 bases from V and 2 bases from J, with 2 bases between. The CDR3 DNA sequence: TGTGCCTGGAGTCCCACAGATACGCAGTATTTT. Its translation is CAWSPTDTQYF.

The CDR3 loop reads CASSEGTGDKYF. The CDR3 nucleotides are TGTGCCAGCAGTGAGGGGACAGGGGATAAGTATTTT. The chain recombines TRBV12-3 or TRBV12-4 with TRBJ2-3, with TRBD1 identical over 10 bases. V trimming: 5 bases; J trimming: 13 bases; junction bases outside the gene matches: 6. The CDR3 contains 12 residues.

This clonotype was seen at least ten times. The chain uses TRBV2 and TRBJ2-3; 7 bases are a match to TRBD2. CDR3 length: 13 amino acids. Germline trimming cut 5 bases from V and 7 bases from J; bases unmatched to any gene: 6. Germline V gene data show CDR1 as SNHLY and CDR2 as FYNNEI. The CDR3 DNA is TGTGCCAGCAGTTTTGGGAGGGCAAATACGCAGTATTTT. This gives the protein CASSFGRANTQYF. Looking up the rest from reference TRBV2 and TRBJ2-3 gives the full variable domain: EPEVTQTPSHQVTQMGQEVILRCVPISNHLYFYWYRQILGQKVEFLVSFYNNEISEKSEIFDDQFSVERPDGSNFTLKIRSTKLEDSAMYFCASSFGRANTQYFGPGTRLTVL.

The chain links TRBV6-5 to TRBJ1-2; 7 positions match TRBD1. Germline assignment: CDR1 MNHEY and CDR2 SVGAGI. V lost 6 bases and J lost 0; bases outside the gene matches: 4. This CDR3 spans 14 amino acids. CDR3 in DNA: TGTGCCAGCAGCCGACAGGGAGCTAACTATGGCTACACCTTC. Its protein is CASSRQGANYGYTF.

The chain is built from TRBV7-3 and TRBJ1-1, with 7 nucleotides matching TRBD1. CDR1 is SGHTA and CDR2 is FQGTGA in the germline V gene. J was trimmed by 6 bases and V by 0 bases; bases with no gene match: 7. The CDR3 contains 15 residues. CDR3 region: CASSLTGQPGSEAFF. In DNA form, the CDR3 reads TGTGCCAGCAGCTTAACGGGACAGCCAGGGTCTGAAGCTTTCTTT.

This clonotype was observed at least ten times. The chain carries TRBV20-1 and TRBJ2-1; D may correspond to TRBD1 or TRBD2 (6 bases each). Germline values: CDR1 DFQATT, CDR2 SNEGSKA (reference sequence). The V end was cut by 3 bases, the J end by 0 bases, with 12 bases between. The CDR3 sequence is 15 residues long. Here the CDR3 reads CSASGGTSSYNEQFF. The CDR3 nucleotides are TGCAGTGCTAGTGGCGGGACAAGCTCCTACAATGAGCAGTTCTTC.

This clonotype was seen a handful of times. The CDR3, as DNA: TGCAGCGTTGGTTTGAGACTAGCGGAATCCGGGGAGCTGTTTTTT. It is translated as CSVGLRLAESGELFF. The V gene is TRBV29-1, the J gene TRBJ2-2; 9 positions agree with TRBD2. V was pared by 4 bases and J by 6 bases, with 9 bases of the junction left unmatched. The CDR3 is made up of 15 amino acids. Germline CDR1 SQVTM, CDR2 ANQGSEA.

This clonotype turned up a few times. CDR3 bases: TGTGCCAGCAGTTTTGGTTCGGTTGACGACAGAAAGCTCCTAGCGGTCGGCTACAATGAGCAGTTCTTC. It specifies CASSFGSVDDRKLLAVGYNEQFF. The chain combines TRBV28 with TRBJ2-1; 7 positions match TRBD2. The CDR3 is 23 residues long. From germline, CDR1 is MDHEN and CDR2 SYDVKM. Germline trimming cut 3 bases from V and 3 bases from J; bases unmatched to any gene: 29.

A few counts support this clonotype. The rearrangement uses TRBV30 and TRBJ2-3, with TRBD2 matching over 16 bases. The CDR3 extends over 16 amino acids. Trimming at V came to 4 bases and at J to 3 bases, leaving 4 bases not matched to a gene. The germline V gene encodes CDR1 GTSNPN and CDR2 SVGIG (reference sequence). DNA of the CDR3: TGTGCCTGGAAGGGACTAGCGGGAGGGGGTACAGATACGCAGTATTTT. Translated, it gives CAWKGLAGGGTDTQYF.

This clonotype was counted at least ten times. The V gene is TRBV3-1, the J gene TRBJ2-1; D remains unclear. CDR1 is LGHDT, CDR2 YNNKEL, per germline (reference sequence). The CDR3 consists of 14 residues. Between the trimmed V and J ends, which lost 4 bases and 7 bases, there was a span of 14 bases. The CDR3 is CASSLSGLGNEQFF. For the CDR3, the DNA is TGTGCCAGCAGCCTCTCCGGGCTAGGGAATGAGCAGTTCTTC.